This TCR beta chain was documented in a study of patients and donors after allogeneic stem cell transplantation. TCRdb passed the RT-PCR reads through MiXCR, listing each CDR3 protein once. Among 200,000 to 250,000 distinct CDR3 sequences listed, around two fifths were seen once. Of note for this clonotype: The junction differs from germline at one of its ends, possibly a read error.

Sequencing used blood, either unsorted or a sorted T cell fraction (not recorded which). This sequence was found in a human donor who was either an allogeneic HSCT recipient or a stem cell or donor lymphocyte infusion donor (not recorded which). It is not recorded whose cells these are; they may come from a transplant donor.

The CDR3 coding sequence is TGTGCCAGCAGCTTATCGCAGGGACCGGACACCGGGGAGCTGTTTTTT. Translating gives CASSLSQGPDTGELFF. The chain uses TRBV27 and TRBJ2-2; D is perhaps TRBD1 or TRBD2 (5 bases each). The germline gives CDR1 MNHEY, CDR2 SMNVEV (reference sequence). CDR3 length equals 16 residues.